The clone carrying this TCR beta chain came up once. What it recognizes is unknown. Its ends do not fully match the called genes, so a read error is possible. Other DNA sequences within the sample encode an identical CDR3. Only in-frame clones appear in the TCRdb table, and some are missing; sequencing was by immunoSEQ multiplex PCR. The sample holds tens of thousands of clones; 80% are singletons and the top ten take about 9.4%. The CDR3 has 11 amino acids. Germline CDR1 and CDR2: KGHSH and LQKENI. The data were obtained in a study of OX40 agonist ivuxolimab in advanced cancers. Study results and caveats: Individuals who were partial responders at 0.1-3.0 mg/kg had clonal expansion that ranked among the lowest.

The sequence was collected from an adult with an advanced solid tumor such as melanoma, head and neck, liver or kidney cancer. Sequencing was performed on CD4+ or CD8+ T cells sorted from blood, taken in a trial of the OX40 agonist ivuxolimab. V gene TRBV18 combines with J gene TRBJ1-4; no definite D call. The CDR3 sequence: CASSLGEKLFF. CDR3 DNA sequence: TGTGCTAGCTCCCTAGGTGAAAAACTGTTTTTT. The full variable domain, its missing parts supplied by reference TRBV18 and TRBJ1-4, is NAGVMQNPRHLVRRRGQEARLRCSPMKGHSHVYWYRQLPEEGLKFMVYLQKENIIDESGMPKERFSAEFPKEGPSILRIQQVVRGDSAAYFCASSLGEKLFFGSGTQLSVL.